A single sample gave rise to the 20 T cell receptor beta chains below, sequenced in a study of immune reconstitution after stem cell transplant in scleroderma. TCRdb recomputed calls from the RT-PCR reads with MiXCR, one row per CDR3 protein. The data hold 2,500 to 3,500 distinct CDR3 sequences, with more than 7.5% observed a single time. The biological material was taken before or after autologous hematopoietic stem cell transplantation (not recorded which). The receptors were sampled from a female donor with systemic sclerosis.

This chain uses TRBV6-2 or TRBV6-3 with TRBJ2-7; 12 bases fit TRBD2. Trimming at V came to 5 bases and at J to 5 bases, leaving 4 bases not matched to a gene. The CDR3 sequence is 14 residues long. Germline V gives CDR1 MNHEY, CDR2 SVGEGT. CDR3 sequence reads: CASSRLAGANEQYF. The CDR3 DNA follows: TGTGCCAGCAGTCGACTAGCGGGAGCAAACGAGCAGTACTTC.

The chain employs TRBV27 and TRBJ2-1; 8 positions match TRBD1. The CDR3 has 15 residues. CDR1 and CDR2 (germline): MNHEY, SMNVEV (reference sequence). V lost 5 bases to trimming and J lost 2 bases; unmatched junction nucleotides: 5. DNA for the CDR3: TGTGCCAGCAGTACTCTGGACAGGGCCTACAATGAGCAGTTCTTC. It is translated as CASSTLDRAYNEQFF.

This clonotype occurred a few times. The CDR3 coding sequence is TGTGCCAGCAGCTTAGGGGGCAAAGGGCAGCCCCAGCATTTT. Translation: CASSLGGKGQPQHF. V usage is TRBV7-8 and J usage is TRBJ1-5, with D maybe TRBD1 (5 bases). The CDR3 contains 14 residues. The germline V and J ends were trimmed by 1 base and 7 bases, with 11 bases remaining between them. CDR1 is SGHVS and CDR2 is FQNEAQ in the germline V gene.

This clonotype was counted a few times. The chain uses TRBV5-1 and TRBJ2-5; D gene uncertain. CDR1 and CDR2 (germline): SGHRS, YFSETQ. Trimming cost V 0 bases and J 7 bases, with 10 bases left between them. The CDR3 runs to 13 residues. CDR3 nucleotides: TGCGCCAGCAGCTTGGATTCTGGTGTGACCCAGTACTTC. It yields the protein CASSLDSGVTQYF.

The chain couples TRBV5-1 to TRBJ2-2, with a weak D call TRBD1 (5 bases). The V and J ends lost 4 bases and 3 bases respectively, with 13 bases between them. The germline V gene encodes CDR1 SGHRS and CDR2 YFSETQ. The CDR3 is 15 amino acids. DNA for the CDR3: TGCGCCAGCAGCCCGATGACAGCCGACACCGGGGAGCTGTTTTTT. Amino acids: CASSPMTADTGELFF.

This clonotype is medium-sized in the sample. CDR3: CASSYSGGGEYEQYF. Written as DNA, the CDR3 is TGTGCCAGCAGTTACTCGGGAGGGGGCGAGTACGAGCAGTACTTC. The chain joins TRBV6-5 to TRBJ2-7, with D perhaps being TRBD1 or TRBD2 (7 bases each). The CDR3 runs to 15 residues. Between the trimmed V and J ends, which lost 0 bases and 4 bases, there was a span of 13 bases. Germline assignment: CDR1 MNHEY and CDR2 SVGAGI.

The chain carries TRBV10-1 and TRBJ2-3, with no clear D. This CDR3 is 15 amino acids long. Deletions cut 3 bases from V and 2 bases from J, with 12 bases between. CDR1 and CDR2 from the germline V gene are WNHNN and SYGVQD (reference sequence). As DNA, the CDR3 is TGCGCCAGCAGTGACTTCGACGGACCCACAGATACGCAGTATTTT. It translates to CASSDFDGPTDTQYF.

This clonotype is deemed medium-sized (0.01 to 0.1%). This chain connects TRBV6-1 to TRBJ2-3, with 7 bases aligning to TRBD2. Germline loops: CDR1 MNHNS, CDR2 SASEGT. The CDR3 runs to 15 residues. The trim removed 5 bases at V and 3 bases at J, leaving 8 bases unmatched. The CDR3 spells CASSRAGLVTDTQYF. CDR3 sequence (DNA): TGTGCCAGCAGTAGAGCGGGGCTCGTAACAGATACGCAGTATTTT.

This clonotype is categorized as large. The chain uses TRBV7-3 and TRBJ1-4; the D gene is possibly TRBD1 (6 bases). CDR3 size: 15 residues. Germline CDR1 SGHTA, CDR2 FQGTGA. Trimming removed 5 bases at V and 4 bases at J, with 14 bases between. The CDR3 is CASSAGQSLNEKLFF. Here the CDR3 DNA reads TGTGCCAGCAGCGCTGGACAGAGCCTTAATGAAAAACTGTTTTTT.

This clonotype is medium-sized (0.01 to 0.1%). The V call is TRBV5-6, the J call TRBJ1-1; D is uncertain. Germline loops: CDR1 SGHDT, CDR2 YYEEEE. Trimming took off 0 bases at V and 1 base at J, with 4 bases between the two ends. The CDR3 has 13 residues. CDR3: CASSLGGNTEAFF. CDR3 DNA sequence: TGTGCCAGCAGCTTGGGGGGGAACACTGAAGCTTTCTTT. Full variable domain (rest looked up from reference TRBV5-6 and TRBJ1-1): DAGVTQSPTHLIKTRGQQVTLRCSPKSGHDTVSWYQQALGQGPQFIFQYYEEEERQRGNFPDRFSGHQFPNYSSELNVNALLLGDSALYLCASSLGGNTEAFFGQGTRLTVV.

This clonotype is medium-sized within its sample. The chain carries TRBV29-1 and TRBJ1-4; 8 nucleotides align to TRBD1. CDR1 is SQVTM, CDR2 ANQGSEA, per germline. J lost 10 bases, V lost 3 bases, and 4 bases had no gene match. The CDR3 loop spans 12 amino acids. The CDR3 DNA is TGCAGCGTTGACCAGGGGGCAGGAAAACTGTTTTTT. Its translation is CSVDQGAGKLFF.

A remark on this clonotype: The junction departs from the called germline gene at one end, perhaps through a read error. The CDR3 DNA sequence: TGCGTCAGCAGCTTGGATGGGACAGGAACCTACGAGCAGTACTTC. This sequence encodes CVSSLDGTGTYEQYF. This chain links TRBV5-1 with TRBJ2-7, with 8 bases lining up with TRBD1. The CDR3 loop spans 15 amino acids. The germline V gene encodes CDR1 SGHRS and CDR2 YFSETQ.

Sample share makes this clonotype medium-sized. The rearrangement joins TRBV29-1 to TRBJ1-1; D gene unclear. The CDR3 covers 11 residues. V lost 6 bases and J lost 1, with 6 bases in between. CDR1 is SQVTM and CDR2 is ANQGSEA in the germline V gene. The CDR3 region is CSVRRNTEAFF. CDR3 DNA sequence: TGCAGCGTCCGCAGGAACACTGAAGCTTTCTTT.

This clonotype qualifies as medium-sized. The chain combines TRBV20-1 with TRBJ1-5; D is possibly TRBD1 (6 bases). V shed 0 bases and J shed 0 bases, with 18 bases lying between them. The CDR3 sequence is 18 residues long. Germline V CDR1 and CDR2: DFQATT, SNEGSKA (reference sequence). The CDR3 region is CSARDRRTGAVSNQPQHF. CDR3 DNA: TGCAGTGCTAGAGATAGGCGGACGGGGGCCGTTAGCAATCAGCCCCAGCATTTT.

This clonotype is termed medium-sized. The chain has TRBV29-1 and TRBJ1-4; D is uncertain. V lost 7 bases and J 0 bases, leaving 15 bases between the germline ends. The length of the CDR3 is 15 residues. CDR1 and CDR2 (germline): SQVTM, ANQGSEA. The CDR3: CSAVNRKTTNEKLFF. DNA for the CDR3: TGCAGCGCCGTCAACAGAAAGACAACTAATGAAAAACTGTTTTTT.

This clonotype is labeled as medium-sized. The chain couples TRBV6-2 or TRBV6-3 to TRBJ1-5, with D possibly TRBD1 on 6 matching bases. Germline assignment: CDR1 MNHEY and CDR2 SVGEGT. The V end lost 6 bases, the J end lost 3 bases, and 18 bases lay between the germline ends. There are 16 residues in the CDR3. In DNA form, the CDR3 reads TGTGCCAGCAGCCCGGTGGGGGCAGATGACAATCAGCCCCAGCATTTT. Protein product: CASSPVGADDNQPQHF.

This clonotype is labeled medium-sized (0.01 to 0.1%). V gene TRBV20-1 combines with J gene TRBJ1-4; possibly TRBD1 for D (6 bases). The CDR3 sequence is 16 residues long. Germline CDR1 is DFQATT and CDR2 is SNEGSKA (reference sequence). Trimming took 4 bases from V and 2 from J, leaving 17 bases between them. As DNA, the CDR3 is TGCAGTGCTAACGAGTGGGGGCAAGGCACTAATGAAAAACTGTTTTTT. It yields the protein CSANEWGQGTNEKLFF.

This clonotype occurred a few times. A much more abundant neighbour one base away suggests this may be a read error. The V call is TRBV30, the J call TRBJ1-1; tentative D call: TRBD1 (5 bases). Germline V gene data show CDR1 as GTSNPN and CDR2 as SVGIG (reference sequence). Trimming took 4 bases from V and 6 from J, leaving 15 bases between them. The CDR3 spans 13 residues. DNA of the CDR3: TGTGCCTGGATAAGGCAGGGTGGGGCTGAAGCTTTCTTT. Translated: CAWIRQGGAEAFF.

This clonotype ranks as medium-sized (0.01 to 0.1%). The V gene is TRBV20-1, the J gene TRBJ1-5, with a tentative D call TRBD1 (5 bases). Between the trimmed V and J ends, which lost 0 bases and 9 bases, there was a span of 15 bases. CDR3 length: 14 amino acids. Germline-derived CDR1 and CDR2 are DFQATT and SNEGSKA (reference sequence). The DNA for the CDR3 is TGCAGTGCTAGAGATCTGCAGGGCTCCCCGCCCCAGCATTTT. Translated: CSARDLQGSPPQHF.

This clonotype counts as medium-sized (0.01 to 0.1%). The V gene is TRBV11-2, the J gene TRBJ1-1; D is uncertain. V was clipped by 3 bases and J by 3 bases, with 11 bases between them. This CDR3 region has 14 residues. CDR1 and CDR2 from the germline V gene are SGHAT and FQNNGV. The CDR3 DNA is TGTGCCAGCAGCTTTGAGGGTCTTGACACTGAAGCTTTCTTT. Protein product: CASSFEGLDTEAFF. The full variable domain, its missing parts supplied by reference TRBV11-2 and TRBJ1-1, is EAGVAQSPRYKIIEKRQSVAFWCNPISGHATLYWYQQILGQGPKLLIQFQNNGVVDDSQLPKDRFSAERLKGVDSTLKIQPAKLEDSAVYLCASSFEGLDTEAFFGQGTRLTVV.